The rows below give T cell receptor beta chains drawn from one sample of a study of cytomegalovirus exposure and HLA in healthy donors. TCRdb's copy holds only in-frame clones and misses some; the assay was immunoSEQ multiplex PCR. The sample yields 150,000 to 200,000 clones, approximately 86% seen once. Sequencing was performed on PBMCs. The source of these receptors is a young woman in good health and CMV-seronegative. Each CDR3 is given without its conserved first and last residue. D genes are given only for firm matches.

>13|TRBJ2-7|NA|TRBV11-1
ASSLEQGMLSEQY
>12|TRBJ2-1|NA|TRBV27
ASSLSADYNEQF
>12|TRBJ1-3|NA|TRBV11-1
ASSLLISGNTIY
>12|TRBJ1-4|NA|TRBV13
ASSLGVRNEKLF
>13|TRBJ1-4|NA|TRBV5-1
ASSFGHEASEKLF
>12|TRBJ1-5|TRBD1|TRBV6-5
ASTLTGFNQPQH
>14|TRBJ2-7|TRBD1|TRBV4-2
ASSQNWGQGSDEQY
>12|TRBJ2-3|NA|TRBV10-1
ASSEGGYTDTQY
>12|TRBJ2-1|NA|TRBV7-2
ASRLARGYNEQF
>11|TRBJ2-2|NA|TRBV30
AWDRGASGELF
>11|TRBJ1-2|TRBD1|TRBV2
ASSGQGSYGYT
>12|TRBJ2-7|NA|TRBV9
ASSVGQGVREQY
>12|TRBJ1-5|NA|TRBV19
ASSLVEGNQPQH
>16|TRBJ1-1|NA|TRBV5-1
ASTWGGRRDSMNTEAF
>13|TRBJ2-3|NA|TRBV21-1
ASGQSRGRTDTQY
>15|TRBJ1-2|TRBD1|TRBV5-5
ASSVRDRGWENYGYT
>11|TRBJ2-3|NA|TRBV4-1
ASSQDNQVLRY
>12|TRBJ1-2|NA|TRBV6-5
ASRAGVGSNGYT
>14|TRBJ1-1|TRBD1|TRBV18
ASSPPDRGQNTEAF
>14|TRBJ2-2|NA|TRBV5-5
ASSLRSSANTGELF
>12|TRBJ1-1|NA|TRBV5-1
ASSLGAANTEAF
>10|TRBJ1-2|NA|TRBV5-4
ASSWWGDGYT
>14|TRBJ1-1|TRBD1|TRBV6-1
ASSERRQGLNTEAF
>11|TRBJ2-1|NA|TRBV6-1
ASSESRYNEQF
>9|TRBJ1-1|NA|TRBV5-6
ASSLSNEAF
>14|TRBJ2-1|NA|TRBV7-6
ASSLVMGLPLLEQF
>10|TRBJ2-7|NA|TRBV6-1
ASSPSAVEQY
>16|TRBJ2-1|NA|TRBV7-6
ASATLGTGVGSYNEQF
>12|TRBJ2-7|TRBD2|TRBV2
ASSPLAGGHEQY
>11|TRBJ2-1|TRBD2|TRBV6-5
ASRREGDNEQF
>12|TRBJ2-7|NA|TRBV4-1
ASSQKDISYEQY